The TCR beta chain described here comes from a study of T cells in Graves' hyperthyroidism and ophthalmopathy. Findings of the study overall: The authors' 13 V-J model separated ophthalmopathy from stable hyperthyroidism. The model forecast ophthalmopathy, anticipating it by a median roughly 6 months before onset. Most clonotypes that expanded in the thyroid above 0.001 also showed up in blood.

This clonotype was counted only a few times. Its antigen is undetermined. There were TCR beta CDR3 regions amplified from RNA transcripts. In the first-round RT-PCR of the TCR CDR3, the HTBI primer set was used. TCRdb re-called the multiplex PCR reads through MiXCR, storing one row per CDR3 protein. The table lists 250,000 to 300,000 distinct CDR3 sequences, roughly 18% of them singletons, with roughly 39% in the top ten. Among ophthalmopathy patients, the Clinical Activity Score reached at least 3, the NOSPECS grade reached at least 4, and duration remained under 3 months. CDR1 is MGHRA and CDR2 is YSYEKL in the germline V gene. V was shortened by 4 bases and J by 0 bases, with 13 bases between the two germline ends. The CDR3 contains 17 residues.

Specimen: blood. This TCR derives from a man aged 50-60 years with Graves' ophthalmopathy. The chain links TRBV4-1 to TRBJ1-6; D is uncertain. The CDR3 nucleotides read TGCGCCAGCAGCCGTGAACGATCGGGCTCCTATAATTCACCCCTCCACTTT. As protein: CASSRERSGSYNSPLHF.